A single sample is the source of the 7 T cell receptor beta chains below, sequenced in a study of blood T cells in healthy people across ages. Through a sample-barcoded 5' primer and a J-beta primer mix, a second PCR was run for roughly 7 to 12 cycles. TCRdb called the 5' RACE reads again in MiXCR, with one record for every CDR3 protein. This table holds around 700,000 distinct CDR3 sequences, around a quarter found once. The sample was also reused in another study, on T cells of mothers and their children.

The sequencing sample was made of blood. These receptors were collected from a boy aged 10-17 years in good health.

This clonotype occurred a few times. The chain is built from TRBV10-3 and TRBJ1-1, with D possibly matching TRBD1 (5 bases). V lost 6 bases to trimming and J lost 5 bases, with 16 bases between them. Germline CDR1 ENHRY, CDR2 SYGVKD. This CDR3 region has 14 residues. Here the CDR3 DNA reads TGTGCCATCAGACCGACAGTTAGAGGGACTGAAGCTTTCTTT. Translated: CAIRPTVRGTEAFF.

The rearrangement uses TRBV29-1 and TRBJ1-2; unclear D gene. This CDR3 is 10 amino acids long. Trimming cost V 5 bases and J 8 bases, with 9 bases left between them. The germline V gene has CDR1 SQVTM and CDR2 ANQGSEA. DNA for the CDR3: TGCAGCGTTACCCCTGGGGGCTACACCTTC. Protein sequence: CSVTPGGYTF.

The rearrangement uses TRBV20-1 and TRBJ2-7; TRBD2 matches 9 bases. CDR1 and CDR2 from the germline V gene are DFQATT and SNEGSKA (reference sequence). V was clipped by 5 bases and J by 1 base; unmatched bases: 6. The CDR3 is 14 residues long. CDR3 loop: CSALRTSESYEQYF. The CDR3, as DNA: TGCAGTGCTCTCCGGACTAGCGAGTCCTACGAGCAGTACTTC.

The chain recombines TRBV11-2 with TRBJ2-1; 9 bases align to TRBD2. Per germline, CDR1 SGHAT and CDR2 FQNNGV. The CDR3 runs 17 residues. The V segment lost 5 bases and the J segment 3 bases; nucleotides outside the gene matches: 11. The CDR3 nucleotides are TGTGCCAGCAGCCCCCCGAGACTAGCGGCAGACTACAATGAGCAGTTCTTC. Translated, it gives CASSPPRLAADYNEQFF.

The DNA of the CDR3 is TGTGCCAGCAGCTCACCACTAGCGGGGGTCTACGAGCAGTACTTC. Protein: CASSSPLAGVYEQYF. The genes are TRBV7-8 and TRBJ2-5; 11 positions match TRBD2. TRBJ2-7 matches the DNA end more closely, so the J call is doubtful. The CDR3 has 15 residues. Germline lookup yields CDR1 SGHVS and CDR2 FQNEAQ.

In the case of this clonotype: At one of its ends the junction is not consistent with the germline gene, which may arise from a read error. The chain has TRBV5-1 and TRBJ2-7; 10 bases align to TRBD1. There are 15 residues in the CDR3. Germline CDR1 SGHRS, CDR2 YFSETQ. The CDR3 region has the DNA TGCGTCAGCAGGGGGAGTCGGACAGGGGGTAGCGAGCAGTACTTC. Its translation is CVSRGSRTGGSEQYF.

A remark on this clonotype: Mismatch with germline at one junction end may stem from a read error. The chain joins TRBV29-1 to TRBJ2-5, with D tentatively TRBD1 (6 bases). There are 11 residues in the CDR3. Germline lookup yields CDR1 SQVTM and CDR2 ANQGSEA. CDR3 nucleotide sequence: TGCAGCGTTGACAGGGGCGAACGTTCGTTCTTC. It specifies CSVDRGERSFF.